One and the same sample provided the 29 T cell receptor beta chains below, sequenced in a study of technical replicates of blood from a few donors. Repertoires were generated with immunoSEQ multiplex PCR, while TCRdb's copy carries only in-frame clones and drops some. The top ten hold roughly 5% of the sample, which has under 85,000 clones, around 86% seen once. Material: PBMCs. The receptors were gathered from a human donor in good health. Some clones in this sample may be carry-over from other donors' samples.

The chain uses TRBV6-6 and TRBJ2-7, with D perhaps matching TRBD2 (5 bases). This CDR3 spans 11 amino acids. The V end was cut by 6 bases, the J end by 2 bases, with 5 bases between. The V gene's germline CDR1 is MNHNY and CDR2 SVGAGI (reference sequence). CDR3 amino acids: CASRRAYEQYF. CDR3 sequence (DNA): TGTGCCAGCAGGCGGGCCTACGAGCAGTACTTC.

CDR3 nucleotide sequence: TGCAGCGTTTTACTAGCGGGGCTAACCTACGAGCAGTACTTC. It is translated as CSVLLAGLTYEQYF. V usage is TRBV29-1 and J usage is TRBJ2-7; TRBD2 matches 10 bases. J was trimmed by 2 bases and V by 5 bases; bases with no gene match: 6. This CDR3 has 14 residues. Germline-derived CDR1 and CDR2 are SQVTM and ANQGSEA.

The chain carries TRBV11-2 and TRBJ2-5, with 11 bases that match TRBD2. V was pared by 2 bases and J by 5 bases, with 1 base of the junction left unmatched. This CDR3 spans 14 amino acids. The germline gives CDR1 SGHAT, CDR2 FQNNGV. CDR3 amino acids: CASSLSSGGETQYF. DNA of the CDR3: TGTGCCAGCAGCTTATCTAGCGGGGGGGAGACCCAGTACTTC. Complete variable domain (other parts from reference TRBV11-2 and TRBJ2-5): EAGVAQSPRYKIIEKRQSVAFWCNPISGHATLYWYQQILGQGPKLLIQFQNNGVVDDSQLPKDRFSAERLKGVDSTLKIQPAKLEDSAVYLCASSLSSGGETQYFGPGTRLLVL.

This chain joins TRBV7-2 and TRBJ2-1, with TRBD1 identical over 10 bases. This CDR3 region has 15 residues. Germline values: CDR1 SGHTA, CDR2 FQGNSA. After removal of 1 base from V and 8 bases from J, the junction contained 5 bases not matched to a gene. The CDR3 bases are TGTGCCAGCAGCTTAGAGGGACAGGGGTTGTATGAGCAGTTCTTC. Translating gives CASSLEGQGLYEQFF.

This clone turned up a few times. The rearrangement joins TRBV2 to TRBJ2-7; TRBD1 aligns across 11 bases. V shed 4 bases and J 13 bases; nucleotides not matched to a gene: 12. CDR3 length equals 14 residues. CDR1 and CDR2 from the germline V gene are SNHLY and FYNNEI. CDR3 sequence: CASSVRTGGLRAYF. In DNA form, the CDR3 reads TGTGCCAGCAGTGTTAGGACAGGGGGCTTACGAGCCTACTTC.

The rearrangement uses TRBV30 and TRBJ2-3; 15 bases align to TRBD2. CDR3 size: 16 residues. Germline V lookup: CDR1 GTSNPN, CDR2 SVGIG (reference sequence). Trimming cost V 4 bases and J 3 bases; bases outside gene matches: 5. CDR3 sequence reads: CAWTGTSGRTTDTQYF. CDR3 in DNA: TGTGCCTGGACCGGGACTAGCGGGAGGACGACAGATACGCAGTATTTT.

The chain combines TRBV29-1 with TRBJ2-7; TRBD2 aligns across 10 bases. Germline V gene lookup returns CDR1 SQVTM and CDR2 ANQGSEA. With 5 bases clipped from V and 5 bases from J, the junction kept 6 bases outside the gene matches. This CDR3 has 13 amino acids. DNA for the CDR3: TGCAGCGTTTTTAGCGGGAGGAGTAACGAGCAGTACTTC. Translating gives CSVFSGRSNEQYF.

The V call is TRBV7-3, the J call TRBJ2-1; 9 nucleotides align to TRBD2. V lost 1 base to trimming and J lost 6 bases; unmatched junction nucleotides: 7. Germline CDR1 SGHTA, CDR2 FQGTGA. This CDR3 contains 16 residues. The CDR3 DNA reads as TGTGCCAGCAGCTTAAGCGGGGGGGCTAAAGCCAATGAGCAGTTCTTC. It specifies CASSLSGGAKANEQFF.

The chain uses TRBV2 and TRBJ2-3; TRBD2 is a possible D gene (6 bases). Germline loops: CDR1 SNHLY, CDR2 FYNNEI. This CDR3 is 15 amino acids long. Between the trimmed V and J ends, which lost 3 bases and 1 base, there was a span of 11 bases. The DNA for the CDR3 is TGTGCCAGCAGTGATTCGGGGGTAGGCACAGATACGCAGTATTTT. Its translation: CASSDSGVGTDTQYF.

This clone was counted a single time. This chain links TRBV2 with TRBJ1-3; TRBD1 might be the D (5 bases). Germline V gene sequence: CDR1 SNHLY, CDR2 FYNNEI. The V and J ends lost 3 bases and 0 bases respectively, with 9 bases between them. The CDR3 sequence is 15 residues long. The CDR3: CASSDQGLSGNTIYF. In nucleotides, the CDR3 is TGTGCCAGCAGTGACCAGGGCCTCTCTGGAAACACCATATATTTT.

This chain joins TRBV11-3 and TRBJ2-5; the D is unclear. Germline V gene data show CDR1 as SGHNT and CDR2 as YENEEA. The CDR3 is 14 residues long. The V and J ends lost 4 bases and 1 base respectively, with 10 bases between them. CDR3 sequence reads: CASSSSMRQETQYF. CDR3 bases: TGTGCCAGCAGCTCATCAATGCGCCAAGAGACCCAGTACTTC.

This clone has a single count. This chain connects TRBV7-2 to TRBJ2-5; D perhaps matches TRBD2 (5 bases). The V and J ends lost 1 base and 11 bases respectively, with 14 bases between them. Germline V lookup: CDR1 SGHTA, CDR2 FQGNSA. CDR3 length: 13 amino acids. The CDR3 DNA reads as TGTGCCAGCAGCTTAGACGTACTCTGGGAGCAGTACTTC. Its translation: CASSLDVLWEQYF.

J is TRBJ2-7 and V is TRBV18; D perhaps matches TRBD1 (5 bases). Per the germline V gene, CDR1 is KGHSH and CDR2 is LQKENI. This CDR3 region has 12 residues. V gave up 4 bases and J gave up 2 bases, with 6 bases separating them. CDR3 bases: TGTGCCAGCTCACGGGGCCCCTACGAGCAGTACTTC. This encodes CASSRGPYEQYF.

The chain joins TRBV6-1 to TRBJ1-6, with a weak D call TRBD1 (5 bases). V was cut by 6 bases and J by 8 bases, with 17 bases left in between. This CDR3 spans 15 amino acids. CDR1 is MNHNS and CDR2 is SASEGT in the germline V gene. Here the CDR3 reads CASREWGLDDSPLHF. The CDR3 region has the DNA TGTGCCAGCAGGGAGTGGGGCCTGGATGATTCACCCCTCCACTTT.

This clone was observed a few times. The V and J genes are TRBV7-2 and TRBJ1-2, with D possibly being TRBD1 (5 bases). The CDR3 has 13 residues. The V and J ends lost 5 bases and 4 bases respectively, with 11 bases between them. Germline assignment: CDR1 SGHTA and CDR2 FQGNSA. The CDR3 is CASSVGHAYGYTF. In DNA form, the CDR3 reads TGTGCCAGCAGCGTTGGACATGCCTATGGCTACACCTTC.

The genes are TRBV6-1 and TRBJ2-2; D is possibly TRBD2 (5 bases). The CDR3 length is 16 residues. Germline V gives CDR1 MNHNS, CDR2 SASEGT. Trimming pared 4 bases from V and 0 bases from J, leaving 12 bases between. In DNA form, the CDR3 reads TGTGCCAGCAGTGTAAAAACGGAGGCGAACACCGGGGAGCTGTTTTTT. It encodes CASSVKTEANTGELFF.

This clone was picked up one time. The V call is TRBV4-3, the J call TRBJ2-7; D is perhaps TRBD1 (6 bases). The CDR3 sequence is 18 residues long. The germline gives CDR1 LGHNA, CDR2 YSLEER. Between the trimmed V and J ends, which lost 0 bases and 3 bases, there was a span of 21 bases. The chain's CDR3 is CASSQDPRGPPPLYEQYF. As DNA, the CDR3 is TGCGCCAGCAGCCAAGACCCCAGGGGACCACCCCCTCTCTACGAGCAGTACTTC.

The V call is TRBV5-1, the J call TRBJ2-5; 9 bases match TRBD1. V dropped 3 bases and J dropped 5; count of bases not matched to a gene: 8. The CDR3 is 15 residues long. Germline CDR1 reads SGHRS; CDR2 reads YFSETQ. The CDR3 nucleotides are TGCGCCAGCAGCTCCGGGACAGGGCCGGAGGAGACCCAGTACTTC. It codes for CASSSGTGPEETQYF. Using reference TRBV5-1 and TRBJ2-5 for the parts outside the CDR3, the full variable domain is KAGVTQTPRYLIKTRGQQVTLSCSPISGHRSVSWYQQTPGQGLQFLFEYFSETQRNKGNFPGRFSGRQFSNSRSEMNVSTLELGDSALYLCASSSGTGPEETQYFGPGTRLLVL.

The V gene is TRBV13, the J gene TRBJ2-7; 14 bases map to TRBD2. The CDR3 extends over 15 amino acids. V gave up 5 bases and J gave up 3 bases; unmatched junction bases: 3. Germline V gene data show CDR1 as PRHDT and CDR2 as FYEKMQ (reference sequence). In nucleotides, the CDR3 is TGTGCCAGCAGCGTCGGGACTAGCGGGGGCTACGAGCAGTACTTC. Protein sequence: CASSVGTSGGYEQYF.

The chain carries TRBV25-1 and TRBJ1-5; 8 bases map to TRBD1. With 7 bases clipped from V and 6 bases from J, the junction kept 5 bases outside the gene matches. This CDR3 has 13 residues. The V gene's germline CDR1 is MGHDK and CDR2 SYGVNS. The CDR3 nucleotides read TGTGCCAGCAACAGGGGGGAAGGTCAGCCCCAGCATTTT. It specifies CASNRGEGQPQHF.

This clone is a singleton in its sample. The CDR3 sequence: CARTGACNQPQHF. CDR3 DNA: TGTGCCAGGACAGGGGCGTGCAATCAGCCCCAGCATTTT. The chain employs TRBV19 and TRBJ1-5, with 8 bases fitting TRBD1. Germline lookup yields CDR1 LNHDA and CDR2 SQIVND (reference sequence). The CDR3 has 13 residues. Trimming removed 9 bases from V and 2 bases from J; junction bases left unmatched: 3.

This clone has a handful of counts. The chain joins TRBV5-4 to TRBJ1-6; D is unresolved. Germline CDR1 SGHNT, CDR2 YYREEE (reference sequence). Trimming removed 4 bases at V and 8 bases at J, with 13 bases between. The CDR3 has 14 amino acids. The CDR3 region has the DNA TGTGCCAGCAGCATAAAACACCAGGATTCACCCCTCCACTTT. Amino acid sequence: CASSIKHQDSPLHF.

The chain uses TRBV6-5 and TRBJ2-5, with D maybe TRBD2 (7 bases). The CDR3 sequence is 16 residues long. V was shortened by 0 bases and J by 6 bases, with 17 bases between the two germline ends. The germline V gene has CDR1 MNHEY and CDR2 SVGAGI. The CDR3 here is CASSYSPGDYPKTQYF. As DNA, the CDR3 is TGTGCCAGCAGTTACTCCCCAGGGGACTACCCTAAGACCCAGTACTTC.

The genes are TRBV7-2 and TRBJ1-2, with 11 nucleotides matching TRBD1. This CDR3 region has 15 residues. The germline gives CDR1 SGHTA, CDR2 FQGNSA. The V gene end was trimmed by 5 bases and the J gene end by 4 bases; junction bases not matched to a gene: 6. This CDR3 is CASSHGQGALYGYTF. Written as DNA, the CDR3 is TGTGCCAGCAGCCATGGACAGGGGGCCCTCTATGGCTACACCTTC.

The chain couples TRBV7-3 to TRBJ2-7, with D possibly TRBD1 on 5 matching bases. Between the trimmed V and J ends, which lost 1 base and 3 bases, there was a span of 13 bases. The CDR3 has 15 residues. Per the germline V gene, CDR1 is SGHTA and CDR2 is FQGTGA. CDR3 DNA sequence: TGTGCCAGCAGCTTAATAGGGGCGCAGAGCTACGAGCAGTACTTC. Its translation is CASSLIGAQSYEQYF.

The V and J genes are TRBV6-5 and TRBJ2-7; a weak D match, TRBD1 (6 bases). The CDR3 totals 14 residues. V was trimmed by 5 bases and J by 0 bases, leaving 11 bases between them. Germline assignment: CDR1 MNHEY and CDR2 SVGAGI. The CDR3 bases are TGTGCCAGCAGTCAGGGGACATTCTCCTACGAGCAGTACTTC. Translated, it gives CASSQGTFSYEQYF.

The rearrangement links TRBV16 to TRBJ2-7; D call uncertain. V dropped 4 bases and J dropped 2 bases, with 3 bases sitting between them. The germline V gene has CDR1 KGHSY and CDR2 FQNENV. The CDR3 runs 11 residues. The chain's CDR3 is CASSLTYEQYF. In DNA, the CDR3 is TGTGCCAGCAGCCTAACCTACGAGCAGTACTTC. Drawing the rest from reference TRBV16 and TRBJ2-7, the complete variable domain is GEEVAQTPKHLVRGEGQKAKLYCAPIKGHSYVFWYQQVLKNEFKFLISFQNENVFDETGMPKERFSAKCLPNSPCSLEIQATKLEDSAVYFCASSLTYEQYFGPGTRLTVT.

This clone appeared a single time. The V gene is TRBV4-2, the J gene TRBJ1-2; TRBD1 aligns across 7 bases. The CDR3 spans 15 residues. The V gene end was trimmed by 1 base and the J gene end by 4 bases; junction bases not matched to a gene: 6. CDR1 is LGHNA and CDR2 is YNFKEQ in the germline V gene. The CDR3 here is CASSQGTGDFYGYTF. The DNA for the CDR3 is TGTGCCAGCAGCCAAGGAACAGGGGACTTCTATGGCTACACCTTC.

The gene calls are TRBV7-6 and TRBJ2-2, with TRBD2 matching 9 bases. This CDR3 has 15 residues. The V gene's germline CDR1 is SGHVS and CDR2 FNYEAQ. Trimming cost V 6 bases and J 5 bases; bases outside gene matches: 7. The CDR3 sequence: CASRLTSGLTGELFF. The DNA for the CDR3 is TGTGCCAGCAGGCTGACTAGCGGACTTACCGGGGAGCTGTTTTTT.